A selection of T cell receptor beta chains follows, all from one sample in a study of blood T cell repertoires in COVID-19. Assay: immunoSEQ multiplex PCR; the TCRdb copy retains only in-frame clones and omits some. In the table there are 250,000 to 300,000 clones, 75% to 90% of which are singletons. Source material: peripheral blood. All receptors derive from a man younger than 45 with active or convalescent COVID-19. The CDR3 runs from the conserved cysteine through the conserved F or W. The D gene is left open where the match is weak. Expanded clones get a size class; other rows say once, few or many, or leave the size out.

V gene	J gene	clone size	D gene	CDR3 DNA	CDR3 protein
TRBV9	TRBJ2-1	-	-	TGTGCCAGCAGCGTAGGAAGCGGTGGGAATGAGCAGTTCTTC	CASSVGSGGNEQFF
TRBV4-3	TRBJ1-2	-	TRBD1	TGCGCCAGCAGCCAAGATTGGAGCCAGGGGGAAGGCTACACCTTC	CASSQDWSQGEGYTF
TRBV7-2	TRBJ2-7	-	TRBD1	TGTGCCAGCAGCTCCCAACAGGGGATGGGCGAGCAGTACTTC	CASSSQQGMGEQYF
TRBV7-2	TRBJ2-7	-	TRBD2	TGTGCCAGCAGCTTAGCCCTAGCGGGCAAATACGAGCAGTACTTC	CASSLALAGKYEQYF
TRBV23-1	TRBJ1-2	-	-	TGCGCCAGCAGTCACCTTTTTTTCAGCGGTGGTGGCTACACCTTC	CASSHLFFSGGGYTF
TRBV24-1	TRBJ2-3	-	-	TGTGCCACCAGTGGTGACAGCAGAAGCACAGATACGCAGTATTTT	CATSGDSRSTDTQYF
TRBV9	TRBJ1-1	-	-	TGTGCCAGCAGCGTAGGCACTTTCACTGAAGCTTTCTTT	CASSVGTFTEAFF
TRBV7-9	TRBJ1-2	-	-	TGTGCCAGCAGCCCCGGGTCTGACTCCATCTATGGCTACACCTTC	CASSPGSDSIYGYTF
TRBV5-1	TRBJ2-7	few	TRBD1	TGCGCCAGCAGCTTGGTTGGGACAGGGTTCTACGAGCAGTACTTC	CASSLVGTGFYEQYF
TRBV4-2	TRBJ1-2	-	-	TGTGCCAGCAGCCAAGACCTACAGACCTATGGCTACACCTTC	CASSQDLQTYGYTF
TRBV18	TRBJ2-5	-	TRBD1	TGTGCCAGCTCACCGTGGGCAGGGACAGGTCAAGAGACCCAGTACTTC	CASSPWAGTGQETQYF
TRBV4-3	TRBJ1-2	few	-	TGCGCCAGCAGCCCCGGGAGAGTAGCCTATGGCTACACCTTC	CASSPGRVAYGYTF
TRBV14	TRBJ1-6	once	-	TGTGCCAGCAGCCATGCGTCGGGGGGCGCAGAACCTTCACCCCTCCACTTT	CASSHASGGAEPSPLHF
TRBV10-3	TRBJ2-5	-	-	TGTGCCATCAGTCCGAGACAAGAAGAGACCCAGTACTTC	CAISPRQEETQYF
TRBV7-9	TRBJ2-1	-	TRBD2	TGTGCCAGCAGCCCGCCTAGCGGGGGGCCATGGCTCTTC	CASSPPSGGPWLF
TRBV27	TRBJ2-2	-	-	TGTGCCAGCAGTCTTCGTGGCAGGGTGGCCGGGGAGCTGTTTTTT	CASSLRGRVAGELFF
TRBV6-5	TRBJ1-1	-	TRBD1	TGTGCCAGCAGCCCATTTGGACAGGGCGGCACTGAAGCTTTCTTT	CASSPFGQGGTEAFF
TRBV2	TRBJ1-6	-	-	TGTGCCAGCAGCGGACTTCGGCGAGGCTATAATTCACCCCTCCACTTT	CASSGLRRGYNSPLHF
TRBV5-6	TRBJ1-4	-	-	TGTGCCAGCAGCTCGGGGTTTCGCATTGGCGAAAAACTGTTTTTT	CASSSGFRIGEKLFF
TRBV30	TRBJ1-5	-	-	TGTGCCTGGAGTCCCGGGACTGCTAGCAATCAGCCCCAGCATTTT	CAWSPGTASNQPQHF
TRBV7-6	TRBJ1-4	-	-	TGTGCCAGCAGCTTAGAGCCGGGGTTTAATGAAAAACTGTTTTTT	CASSLEPGFNEKLFF
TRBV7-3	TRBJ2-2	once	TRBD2	TGTGCCAGCAGCTTAAAAGCGGGGGACACCGGGGAGCTGTTTTTT	CASSLKAGDTGELFF
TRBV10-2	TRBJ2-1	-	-	TGCGCCAGCATTGGCAGAGGGTACAATGAGCAGTTCTTC	CASIGRGYNEQFF
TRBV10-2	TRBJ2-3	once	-	TGCGCCAGCAGTGAGTCGGGGGCCTACACAGATACGCAGTATTTT	CASSESGAYTDTQYF
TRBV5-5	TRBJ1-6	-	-	TGTGCCAGCAGCTTCACGGGACTGCACAATAAGTATAATTCACCCCTCCACTTT	CASSFTGLHNKYNSPLHF
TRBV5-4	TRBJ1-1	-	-	TGTGCCAGCAGCCCAACCGTCGAGTCAGGTAACACTGAAGCTTTCTTT	CASSPTVESGNTEAFF
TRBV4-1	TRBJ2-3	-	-	TGCGCCAGCAGCCAAGATACGTCCGGCAGGGGAAGCACAGATACGCAGTATTTT	CASSQDTSGRGSTDTQYF
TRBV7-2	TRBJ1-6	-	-	TGTGCCAGCAGCTTCGGGGATCGACCTTCACCCCTCCACTTT	CASSFGDRPSPLHF
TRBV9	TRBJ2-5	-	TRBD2	TGTGCCAGCAGCATTGGACTAGCGGGGAACCAAGAGACCCAGTACTTC	CASSIGLAGNQETQYF